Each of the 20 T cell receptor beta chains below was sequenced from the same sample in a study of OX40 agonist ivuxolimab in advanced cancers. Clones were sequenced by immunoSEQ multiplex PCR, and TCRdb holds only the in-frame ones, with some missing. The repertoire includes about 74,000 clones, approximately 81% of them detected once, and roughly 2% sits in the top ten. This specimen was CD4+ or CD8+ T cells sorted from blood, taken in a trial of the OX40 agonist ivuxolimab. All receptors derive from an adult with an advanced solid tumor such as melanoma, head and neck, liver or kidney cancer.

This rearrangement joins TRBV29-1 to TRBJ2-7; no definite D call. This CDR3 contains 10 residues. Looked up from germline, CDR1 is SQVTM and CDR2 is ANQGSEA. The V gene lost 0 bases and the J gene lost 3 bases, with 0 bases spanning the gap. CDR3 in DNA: TGCAGCGTTGAAGACTACGAGCAGTACTTC. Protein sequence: CSVEDYEQYF.

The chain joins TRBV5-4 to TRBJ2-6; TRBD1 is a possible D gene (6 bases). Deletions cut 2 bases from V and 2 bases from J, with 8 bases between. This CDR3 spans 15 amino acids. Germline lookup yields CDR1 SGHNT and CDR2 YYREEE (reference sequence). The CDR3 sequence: CASSLPGAGANVLTF. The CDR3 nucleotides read TGTGCCAGCAGCTTACCAGGGGCTGGGGCCAACGTCCTGACTTTC.

CDR3 sequence: CASSPRTGLILQAFF. The CDR3 DNA is TGTGCCAGCAGCCCTCGGACAGGTCTGATTCTCCAAGCTTTCTTT. The rearrangement uses TRBV11-1 and TRBJ1-1; the match to TRBD1 covers 7 bases. The germline V gene has CDR1 SGHAT and CDR2 FQDESV (reference sequence). Trimming took 5 bases from V and 9 from J; bases not matched to a gene: 15. The CDR3 runs to 15 residues.

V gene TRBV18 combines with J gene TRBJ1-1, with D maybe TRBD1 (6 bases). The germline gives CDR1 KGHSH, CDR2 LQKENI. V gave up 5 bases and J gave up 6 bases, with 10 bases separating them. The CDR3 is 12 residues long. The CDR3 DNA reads TGTGCCAGCTCATCGGCAGGGGCTGAAGCTTTCTTT. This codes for CASSSAGAEAFF.

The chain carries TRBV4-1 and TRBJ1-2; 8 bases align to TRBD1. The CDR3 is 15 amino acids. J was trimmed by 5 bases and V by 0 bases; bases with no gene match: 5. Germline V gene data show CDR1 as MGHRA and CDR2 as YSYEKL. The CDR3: CASSQEGTGRYGYTF. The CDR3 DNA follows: TGCGCCAGCAGCCAAGAGGGGACAGGAAGGTATGGCTACACCTTC.

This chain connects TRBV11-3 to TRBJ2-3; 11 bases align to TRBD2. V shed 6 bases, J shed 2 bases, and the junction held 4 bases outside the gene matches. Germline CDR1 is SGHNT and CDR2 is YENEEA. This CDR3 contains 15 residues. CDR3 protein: CASSYSGRATDTQYF. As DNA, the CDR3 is TGTGCCAGCAGTTATAGCGGGAGGGCCACAGATACGCAGTATTTT.

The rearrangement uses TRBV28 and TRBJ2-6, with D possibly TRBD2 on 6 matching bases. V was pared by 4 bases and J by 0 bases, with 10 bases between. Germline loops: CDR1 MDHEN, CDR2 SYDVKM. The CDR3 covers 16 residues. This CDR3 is CASSYEGGSGANVLTF. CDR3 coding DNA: TGTGCCAGCAGTTATGAGGGAGGCTCTGGGGCCAACGTCCTGACTTTC.

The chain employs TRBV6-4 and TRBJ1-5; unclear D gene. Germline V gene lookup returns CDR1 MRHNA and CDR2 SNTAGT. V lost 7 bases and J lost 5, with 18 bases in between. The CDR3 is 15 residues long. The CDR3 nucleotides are TGTGCCAGCATTGGAGGGCCGCTCGGGGATCAGCCCCAGCATTTT. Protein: CASIGGPLGDQPQHF.

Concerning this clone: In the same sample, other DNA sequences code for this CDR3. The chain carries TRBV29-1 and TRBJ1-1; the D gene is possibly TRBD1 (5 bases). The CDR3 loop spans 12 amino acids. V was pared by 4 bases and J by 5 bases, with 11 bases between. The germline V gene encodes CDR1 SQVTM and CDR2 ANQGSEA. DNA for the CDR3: TGCAGCGTTGGGACGGGGGTTACTGAAGCTTTCTTT. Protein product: CSVGTGVTEAFF.

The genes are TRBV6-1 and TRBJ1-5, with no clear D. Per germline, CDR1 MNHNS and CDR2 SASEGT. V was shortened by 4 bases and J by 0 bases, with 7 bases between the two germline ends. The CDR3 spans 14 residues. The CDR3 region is CASSGTFSNQPQHF. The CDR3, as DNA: TGTGCCAGCAGTGGGACGTTTAGCAATCAGCCCCAGCATTTT.

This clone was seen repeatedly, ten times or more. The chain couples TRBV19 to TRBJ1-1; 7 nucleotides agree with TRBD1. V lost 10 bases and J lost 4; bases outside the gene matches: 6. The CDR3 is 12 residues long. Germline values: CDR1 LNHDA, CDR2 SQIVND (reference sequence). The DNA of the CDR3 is TGTGCCAACCAGACAGGGAGCACTGAAGCTTTCTTT. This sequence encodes CANQTGSTEAFF. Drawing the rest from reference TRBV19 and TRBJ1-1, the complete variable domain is DGGITQSPKYLFRKEGQNVTLSCEQNLNHDAMYWYRQDPGQGLRLIYYSQIVNDFQKGDIAEGYSVSREKKESFPLTVTSAQKNPTAFYLCANQTGSTEAFFGQGTRLTVV.

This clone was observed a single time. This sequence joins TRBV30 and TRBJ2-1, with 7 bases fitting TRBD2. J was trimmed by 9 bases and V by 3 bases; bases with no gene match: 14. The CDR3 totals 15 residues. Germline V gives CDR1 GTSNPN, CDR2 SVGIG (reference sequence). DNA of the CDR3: TGTGCCTGGAGGCCCCTTGGACTAGTAGGGGTTGAGCAGTTCTTC. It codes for CAWRPLGLVGVEQFF.

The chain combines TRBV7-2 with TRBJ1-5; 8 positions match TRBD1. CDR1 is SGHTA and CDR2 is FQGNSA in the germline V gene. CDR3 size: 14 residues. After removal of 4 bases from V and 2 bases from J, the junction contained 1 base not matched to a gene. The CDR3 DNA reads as TGTGCCAGCAGCTCGGACAGGGGCAATCAGCCCCAGCATTTT. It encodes CASSSDRGNQPQHF. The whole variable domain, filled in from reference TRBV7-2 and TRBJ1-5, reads GAGVSQSPSNKVTEKGKDVELRCDPISGHTALYWYRQSLGQGLEFLIYFQGNSAPDKSGLPSDRFSAERTGGSVSTLTIQRTQQEDSAVYLCASSSDRGNQPQHFGDGTRLSIL.

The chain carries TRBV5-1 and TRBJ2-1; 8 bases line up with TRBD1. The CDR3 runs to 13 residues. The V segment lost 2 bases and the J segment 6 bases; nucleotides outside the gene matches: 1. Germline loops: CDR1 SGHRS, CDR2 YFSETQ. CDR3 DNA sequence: TGCGCCAGCAGCTTAGGACAGGGCAATGAGCAGTTCTTC. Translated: CASSLGQGNEQFF. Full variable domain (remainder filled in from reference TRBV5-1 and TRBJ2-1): KAGVTQTPRYLIKTRGQQVTLSCSPISGHRSVSWYQQTPGQGLQFLFEYFSETQRNKGNFPGRFSGRQFSNSRSEMNVSTLELGDSALYLCASSLGQGNEQFFGPGTRLTVL.

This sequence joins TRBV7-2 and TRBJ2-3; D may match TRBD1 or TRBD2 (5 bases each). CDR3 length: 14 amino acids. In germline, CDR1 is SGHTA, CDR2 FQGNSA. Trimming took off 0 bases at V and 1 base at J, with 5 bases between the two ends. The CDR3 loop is CASSLAGRTDTQYF. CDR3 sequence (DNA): TGTGCCAGCAGCTTAGCGGGACGCACAGATACGCAGTATTTT. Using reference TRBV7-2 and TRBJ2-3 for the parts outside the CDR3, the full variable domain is GAGVSQSPSNKVTEKGKDVELRCDPISGHTALYWYRQSLGQGLEFLIYFQGNSAPDKSGLPSDRFSAERTGGSVSTLTIQRTQQEDSAVYLCASSLAGRTDTQYFGPGTRLTVL.

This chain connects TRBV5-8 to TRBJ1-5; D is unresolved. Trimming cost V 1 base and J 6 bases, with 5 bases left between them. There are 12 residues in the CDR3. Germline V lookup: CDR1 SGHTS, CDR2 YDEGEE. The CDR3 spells CASSLHRQPQHF. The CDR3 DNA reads TGTGCCAGCAGCTTGCATCGTCAGCCCCAGCATTTT.

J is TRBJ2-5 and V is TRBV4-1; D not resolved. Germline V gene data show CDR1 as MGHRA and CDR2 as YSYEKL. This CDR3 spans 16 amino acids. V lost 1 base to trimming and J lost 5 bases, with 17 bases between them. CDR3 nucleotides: TGCGCCAGCAGCCAAGTCGGTTTCGGGCGTCGTGAGACCCAGTACTTC. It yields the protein CASSQVGFGRRETQYF.

CDR3 loop: CASRVTGGTGMWKLFF. The CDR3 DNA reads as TGTGCCAGCAGGGTGACCGGAGGGACAGGAATGTGGAAACTGTTTTTT. The chain employs TRBV28 and TRBJ1-4; 8 bases line up with TRBD1. The CDR3 extends over 16 amino acids. With 6 bases clipped from V and 11 bases from J, the junction kept 17 bases outside the gene matches. CDR1 and CDR2 from the germline V gene are MDHEN and SYDVKM.

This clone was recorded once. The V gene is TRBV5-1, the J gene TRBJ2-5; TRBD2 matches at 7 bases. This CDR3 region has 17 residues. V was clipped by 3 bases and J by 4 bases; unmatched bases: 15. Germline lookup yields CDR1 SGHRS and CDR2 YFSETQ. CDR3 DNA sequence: TGCGCCAGCAGCTGGGGGGGAGCTAGCGAGGCCAGAGAGACCCAGTACTTC. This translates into CASSWGGASEARETQYF.

CDR3: CASSLDGTGVTEAFF. CDR3 DNA sequence: TGCGCCAGCAGCTTGGATGGGACAGGGGTAACTGAAGCTTTCTTT. This chain connects TRBV5-1 to TRBJ1-1; 10 bases are shared with TRBD1. Trimming removed 0 bases from V and 5 bases from J; junction bases left unmatched: 4. CDR3 length equals 15 residues. Germline assignment: CDR1 SGHRS and CDR2 YFSETQ.